This TCR beta chain was obtained from a study of T cell changes during pregnancy in multiple sclerosis (dated by TCRdb to about 2019). In the study overall: The study looked at changes in the T cell repertoire across pregnancy in women with multiple sclerosis.

Details on this clone: It lacks a known antigen. Base-call qualities are not available, and no considerably larger clone is one nucleotide away.

To prepare the library, the immunoSEQ multiplex PCR assay was applied. What TCRdb holds here is the immuneACCESS table cut down to in-frame rearrangements. Part of the clones is not present; checked against another copy, under half of the missing clones reflect an unresolved V gene, and the others are unexplained. This sample lists about 44,000 clones; roughly 90% were detected once. Jointly, the top ten make up under 0.75% of the sample. Sequenced here: CD4+ T cells from peripheral blood mononuclear cells, sampled before pregnancy. The receptor was isolated from a female donor with multiple sclerosis, enrolled in a pregnancy study.

The nucleotide sequence reads as follows: TGTGCCAGTATCGAAACCGGGACAGGGCTAGAGAGGCAGTTCTTC. This yields the protein CASIETGTGLERQFF. In this chain, TRBV19 is recombined with TRBJ2-1; 9 junctional bases match TRBD1. The CDR3 contains 15 residues, cysteine and phenylalanine counted. Kept here is only the CDR3 DNA, which spans 45 bases and is read in frame from base 1. Germline trimming amounts to 7 bases on V and 12 bases on J, with 16 as the count of junction bases outside the gene matches. The germline V gene (reference sequence) supplies CDR1 LNHDA and CDR2 SQIVND.